This TCR beta chain appears in the sequencing data of a study of Ad26.COV2.S vaccination and SARS-CoV-2 variants. Study overall: The authors gave Ad26.COV2.S intramuscularly, either once or twice 56 days apart. General observations from the study: From the TCR breadth and depth analyses, total T cell responses may have been underestimated.

Described treatment: over 15 received Ad26.COV2.S at low or high dose, single or two shots; about 5 received placebo; per-sample allocation not given. Samples came from day 63 after the first vaccine or placebo injection. From germline, CDR1 is MNHEY and CDR2 SMNVEV (reference sequence). CDR3 size: 17 residues. V lost 1 base and J 3 bases, leaving 19 bases between the germline ends. Some clones are missing from TCRdb's copy, which holds only in-frame ones; the method was immunoSEQ multiplex PCR. The repertoire holds over 450,000 clones, 89% seen once, with 1.7% in the top ten. On this clone: Its antigen is not identified.

Source: peripheral blood, taken in a trial of Ad26.COV2.S vaccine versus placebo. The receptor comes from a person aged 18-60 years who received the Ad26.COV2.S COVID-19 vaccine or a placebo. The genes are TRBV27 and TRBJ2-7; D remains ambiguous. CDR3 nucleotides: TGTGCCAGCAGTTTATATGGGGTTGGGGAAAGGATCTACGAGCAGTACTTC. Translated, it gives CASSLYGVGERIYEQYF.